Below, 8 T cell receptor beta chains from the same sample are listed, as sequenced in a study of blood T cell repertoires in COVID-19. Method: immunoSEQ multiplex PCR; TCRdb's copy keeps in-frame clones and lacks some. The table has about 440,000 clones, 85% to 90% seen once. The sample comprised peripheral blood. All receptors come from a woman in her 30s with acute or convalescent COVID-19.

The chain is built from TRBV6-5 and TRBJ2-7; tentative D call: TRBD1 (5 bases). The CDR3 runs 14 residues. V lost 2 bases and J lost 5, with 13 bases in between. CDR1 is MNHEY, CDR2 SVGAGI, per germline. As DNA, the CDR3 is TGTGCCAGCAGTTACCGGGCAGGGTACGACGAGCAGTACTTC. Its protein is CASSYRAGYDEQYF.

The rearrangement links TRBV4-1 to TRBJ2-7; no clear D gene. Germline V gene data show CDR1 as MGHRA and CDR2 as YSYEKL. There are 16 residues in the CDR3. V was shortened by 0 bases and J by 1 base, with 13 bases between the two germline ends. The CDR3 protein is CASSQESRSPSYEQYF. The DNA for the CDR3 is TGCGCCAGCAGCCAAGAAAGTAGGAGCCCTTCCTACGAGCAGTACTTC.

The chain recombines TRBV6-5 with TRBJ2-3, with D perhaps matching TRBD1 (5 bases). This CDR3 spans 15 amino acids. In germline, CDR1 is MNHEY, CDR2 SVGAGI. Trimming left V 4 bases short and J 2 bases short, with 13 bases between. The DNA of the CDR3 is TGTGCCAGCAGTTTCGCGGTGGGGCTCACAGATACGCAGTATTTT. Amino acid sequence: CASSFAVGLTDTQYF.

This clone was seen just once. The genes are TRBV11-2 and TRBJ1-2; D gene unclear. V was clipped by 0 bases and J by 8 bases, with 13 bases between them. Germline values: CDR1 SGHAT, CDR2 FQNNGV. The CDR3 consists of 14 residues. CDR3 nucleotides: TGTGCCAGCAGCTTAGATGCTTCGCCAGCGGGCTACACCTTC. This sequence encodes CASSLDASPAGYTF.

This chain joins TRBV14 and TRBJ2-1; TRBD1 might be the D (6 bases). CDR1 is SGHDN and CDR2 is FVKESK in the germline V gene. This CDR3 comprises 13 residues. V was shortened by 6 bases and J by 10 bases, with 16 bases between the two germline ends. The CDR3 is CASSQTTRGEQFF. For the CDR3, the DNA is TGTGCCAGCAGTCAGACGACCAGGGGCGAGCAGTTCTTC.

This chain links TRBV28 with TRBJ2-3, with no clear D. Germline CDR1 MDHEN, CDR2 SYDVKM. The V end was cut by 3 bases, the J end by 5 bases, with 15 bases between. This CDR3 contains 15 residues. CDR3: CASSLSARGIDTQYF. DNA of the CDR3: TGTGCCAGCAGTTTGTCAGCGAGAGGAATAGATACGCAGTATTTT.

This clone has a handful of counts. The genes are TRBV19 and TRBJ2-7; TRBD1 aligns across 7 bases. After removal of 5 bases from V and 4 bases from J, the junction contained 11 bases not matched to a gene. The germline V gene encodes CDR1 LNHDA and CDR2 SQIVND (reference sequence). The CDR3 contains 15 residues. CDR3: CASSLRDSRRYEQYF. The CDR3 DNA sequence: TGTGCCAGTAGTCTCCGGGACAGTCGGAGATACGAGCAGTACTTC. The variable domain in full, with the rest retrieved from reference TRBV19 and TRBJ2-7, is DGGITQSPKYLFRKEGQNVTLSCEQNLNHDAMYWYRQDPGQGLRLIYYSQIVNDFQKGDIAEGYSVSREKKESFPLTVTSAQKNPTAFYLCASSLRDSRRYEQYFGPGTRLTVT.

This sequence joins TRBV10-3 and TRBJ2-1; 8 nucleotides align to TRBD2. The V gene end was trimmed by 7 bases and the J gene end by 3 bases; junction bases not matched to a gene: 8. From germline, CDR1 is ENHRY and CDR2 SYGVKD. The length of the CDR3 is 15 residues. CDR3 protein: CAITRGSGDYNEQFF. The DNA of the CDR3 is TGTGCCATCACACGAGGTAGCGGGGACTACAATGAGCAGTTCTTC.